The 3 T cell receptor beta chains listed next were all sequenced from one sample in a study of T-cell reconstitution after alpha-beta-depleted transplantation in children. Unique molecular identifiers were built into the TCRbeta library. TCRdb reanalysed the PCR reads using MiXCR and keeps one entry per CDR3 protein. This sample has about 980,000 distinct CDR3 sequences, with roughly 29% found just once. Here the sequenced sample was PBMCs, mostly from graft donor cells, taken 360 days after TCRalphabeta/CD19-depleted stem cell transplant. These receptor sequences come from a boy less than two years old who had a stem cell transplant for SCID, so the T cells may come from the graft donor.

The J gene is TRBJ1-2, the V gene TRBV5-1, with 7 positions matching TRBD1. From germline, CDR1 is SGHRS and CDR2 YFSETQ. This CDR3 comprises 16 residues. With V trimmed by 0 bases and J by 5 bases, 10 bases remained unmatched. The CDR3 protein is CASSLVVRDRDYGYTF. DNA of the CDR3: TGCGCCAGCAGCTTGGTAGTCCGGGACAGAGATTATGGCTACACCTTC.

This chain links TRBV14 with TRBJ2-2; D could derive from TRBD1 or TRBD2 (5 bases each). Germline V gene sequence: CDR1 SGHDN, CDR2 FVKESK. Trimming shortened V by 0 bases and J by 8 bases, and 13 bases separated the two germline ends. The CDR3 contains 15 residues. The CDR3: CASSQDMRGGGELFF. DNA of the CDR3: TGTGCCAGCAGCCAAGATATGAGGGGCGGAGGGGAGCTGTTTTTT.

This chain joins TRBV5-1 and TRBJ1-1; D call uncertain. V lost 0 bases and J 0 bases, leaving 12 bases between the germline ends. The germline gives CDR1 SGHRS, CDR2 YFSETQ. The CDR3 runs 16 residues. The chain's CDR3 is CASSLEIGVLNTEAFF. CDR3 DNA: TGCGCCAGCAGCTTGGAGATCGGGGTTTTGAACACTGAAGCTTTCTTT.